This T cell receptor beta chain was captured in a study of T-cell memory formation after mild COVID-19. Study conclusions and caveats: Contracting CD8+ clones were enriched in EMRA, CD4+ mainly in CM and EM.

This clonotype was observed many times. Its specificity is not known. TCRdb redid the calling of the 5' RACE reads with MiXCR, one entry per CDR3 protein. The data show a few hundred thousand distinct CDR3 sequences, with more than 13% seen just once and roughly 21% held by the top ten. V lost 0 bases, J lost 0 bases, and 11 bases lay in between. This CDR3 spans 17 amino acids. CDR1 MNHEY and CDR2 SVGAGI come from the germline V gene. The sample taken for sequencing was PBMCs or a T cell subset sorted from them (not recorded which). J is TRBJ2-2 and V is TRBV6-5; D is unclear. This receptor was obtained from a man between 18 and 35 years old who had mild COVID-19 (a few samples of this study predate the infection). Cell type and time point are not known. The CDR3 sequence: CASSYSKDGANTGELFF. The CDR3 coding sequence is TGTGCCAGCAGTTACTCGAAGGACGGAGCGAACACCGGGGAGCTGTTTTTT.